This T cell receptor (beta chain) came from a study of blood T cells in healthy people across ages (dated by TCRdb to between 2014 and 2017). Describing the broader study: In model experiments, template switching captured roughly one uniquely barcoded TCR beta cDNA molecule for every two T cells. The study measured age-related changes in TCR beta repertoire diversity using deep sequencing normalized with unique cDNA molecular identifiers. The donors were divided into four age groups: young (average approximately 15 years), middle-aged (almost 40), aged (approximately 62) and long-lived (nearly 85). To avoid experimental bias, donors of different ages were randomly spread across the sequencing lanes. The study analyzed two additional independent replicas of 1 million unique cDNA reads from the same blood draw for two donors, one aged 18 to 29 and one aged 80 or older. General study outcomes and caveats: The percentage of naive T cells measured by flow cytometry correlated strongly with observed TCR beta diversity. Donor CMV infection status was unknown, potentially confounding age-related changes in expanded clonotypes. Conclusive comparison of naive and antigen-experienced compartments was prevented by the profiling of bulk unsorted PBMCs. As age increased, observed TCR beta diversity per million T cells dropped in a roughly linear way, and a significant reduction was already evident by age approximately 40. Compared with the aged group, the long-lived group had more naive CD4+ T cells, fewer expanded clones and increased TCR diversity, suggesting age selection. Estimates of total diversity from one million sequenced T cells were regarded as lower bounds and underestimates.

The donors were roughly 38 Caucasian individuals from Russia, aged roughly 6 to 100 years, who were systemically healthy. Approximately 10 milliliters of peripheral blood were collected from each donor into EDTA-treated Vacutainer tubes. Ficoll-Paque density-gradient centrifugation was used to isolate PBMCs, with at least 6.5 million per sample. Trizol reagent was used to extract total RNA from the PBMCs, yielding at least 5.5 micrograms per sample. The percentages of naive CD45RAhigh/CD27high T cells were determined by flow cytometry on a PBMC aliquot from every donor. The library was prepared using 5' RACE. The data were produced on an Illumina HiSeq 2500. The second PCR ran for about 6 to 11 cycles and used a J-beta primer mix along with a sample-barcoded 5' primer. Each TCR beta cDNA molecule received a unique molecular identifier from a template-switch 5' adaptor carrying 12 random nucleotides. Each sample yielded at least 2.5 million CDR3-containing paired-end reads. The Mint cDNA synthesis kit, primed by a TRBC-specific oligonucleotide, was used to synthesize first-strand cDNA from all RNA. All cDNA was treated with uracil-DNA glycosylase and then went through a first 18-cycle PCR with the universal primers M1SS and BC2_uni_R. Per the source publication's procedure: For normalization, 1 million high-quality reads were randomly selected from each sample, with every read carrying a distinct molecular identifier. Reads with shared molecular identifiers were discarded instead of being binned into consensus sequences. CDR3 identification, clonotype clustering and error correction used MiTCR with a Q25 quality threshold and the strictest error-elimination algorithm. A nonparametric unseen species model using Euler transformation provided a lower-bound estimate of total TCR beta diversity. The public reads were quality trimmed at Q25 with fastp and then assembled into clones with MiXCR by TCRdb, keeping productive beta chains. One record per CDR3 amino acid sequence lists the most common genes and DNA. In this record, the V and J calls reflect TCRdb's handling and not the investigators' own analysis. This sample gives under 750,000 distinct CDR3 sequences in total; around half of them show up just once. The leading ten clones occupy 20% to 25% of the sample.

In regard to this clonotype: Which antigen it targets is not known. No clone much larger than this one lies a single base away; base qualities are absent.

From a lookup of the germline V gene (reference sequence), CDR1 and CDR2 are LGHDT and YNNKEL. The CDR3, from cysteine to phenylalanine, totals 15 residues. Solely the CDR3 DNA is kept, with 45 bases framed from the first base. Trimming at the junction amounts to 4 bases on V and 2 bases on J, and the germline ends lie 13 bases apart. This clonotype originated in an older man in good health. The source material was blood. This receptor chain uses TRBV3-1 and TRBJ2-3, with no D gene named confidently. In nucleotides, the sequence is TGTGCCAGCAGCCCCGACGTGGGCAACACAGATACGCAGTATTTT. Its translation is CASSPDVGNTDTQYF.